A selection of T cell receptor beta chains follows, all from one sample in a study of T-cell reconstitution after alpha-beta-depleted transplantation in children. TCRdb itself ran the PCR reads through MiXCR, one entry per CDR3 protein. The sample yields about 150,000 distinct CDR3 sequences, around 8.5% seen once. The sequences come from PBMCs, mostly from graft donor cells, collected 180 days after TCRalphabeta/CD19-depleted stem cell transplant. These receptor sequences come from a female patient aged 2-9 years who had a stem cell transplant for congenital amegakaryocytic thrombocytopenia, so the T cells may come from the graft donor. CDR3s include the opening cysteine and the closing phenylalanine or tryptophan. A D gene is named only where the DNA matches it firmly. Clone size is shown for a subset of rows, as once, few, many or a class of expanded clone.

abundance	j_gene	v_gene	d_gene	CDR3aa	CDR3nt
few	TRBJ2-1	TRBV9	.	CASSTQKNNEQFF	TGTGCCAGCAGCACGCAAAAAAACAATGAGCAGTTCTTC
many	TRBJ2-3	TRBV7-3	.	CASSPGEGITSTDTQYF	TGTGCCAGCAGCCCGGGAGAGGGGATTACTAGCACAGATACGCAGTATTTT
.	TRBJ1-5	TRBV20-1	.	CSAGPGGYNQPQHF	TGCAGTGCTGGACCTGGGGGTTACAATCAGCCCCAGCATTTT
few	TRBJ2-7	TRBV11-2	TRBD2	CASSSGTSGSSEYF	TGTGCCAGCAGCTCGGGGACTAGTGGGTCCTCGGAGTACTTC
once	TRBJ2-1	TRBV4-3	.	CASSQDTRERGTTWNNEQFF	TGCGCCAGCAGCCAAGATACCCGTGAGAGAGGCACCACTTGGAACAATGAGCAGTTCTTC
many	TRBJ1-5	TRBV20-1	.	CSARRSLLRPSNQPQHF	TGCAGTGCTAGGCGATCCTTGCTCCGACCTAGCAATCAGCCCCAGCATTTT
few	TRBJ2-7	TRBV5-4	TRBD1	CASSRGGQELYEQYF	TGTGCCAGCAGCAGGGGCGGACAGGAGCTCTACGAGCAGTACTTC
few	TRBJ2-6	TRBV7-2	.	CASSLNPAGANVLTF	TGTGCCAGCAGCTTAAATCCAGCTGGGGCCAACGTCCTGACTTTC
many	TRBJ1-2	TRBV6-1	.	CASSTRGQIYGYTF	TGTGCCAGCAGTACGCGGGGACAAATCTATGGCTACACCTTC
few	TRBJ1-6	TRBV15	.	CATSRRRIAESPLHF	TGTGCCACCAGCAGAAGGCGGATTGCCGAGTCACCCCTCCACTTT
few	TRBJ1-5	TRBV18	.	CASSPQSGEGQPQHF	TGTGCCAGCTCACCACAGTCAGGGGAAGGTCAGCCCCAGCATTTT
few	TRBJ1-1	TRBV30	.	CAWSSPGQGLNTEAFF	TGTGCCTGGAGTTCCCCAGGGCAGGGACTGAACACTGAAGCTTTCTTT
.	TRBJ2-5	TRBV7-7	.	CASRSSEAGGSQETQYF	TGTGCCAGCAGGAGCTCAGAAGCCGGGGGATCCCAAGAGACCCAGTACTTC
many	TRBJ2-3	TRBV7-8	.	CASSSGTLTDTQYF	TGTGCCAGCAGCTCCGGGACCCTCACAGATACGCAGTATTTT
many	TRBJ2-2	TRBV29-1	.	CSVDIENTGELFF	TGCAGCGTTGATATCGAGAACACCGGGGAGCTGTTTTTT
.	TRBJ2-1	TRBV20-1	.	CSARDTPMEQFF	TGCAGTGCTAGGGACACACCAATGGAGCAGTTCTTC
many	TRBJ1-5	TRBV2	.	CASSERGIGSNQPQHF	TGTGCCAGCAGTGAACGGGGGATCGGAAGCAATCAGCCCCAGCATTTT
many	TRBJ2-5	TRBV7-9	.	CASRGSVAETQYF	TGTGCCAGTCGGGGCTCTGTCGCGGAGACCCAGTACTTC
many	TRBJ2-2	TRBV6-5	.	CASRAFNTGELFF	TGTGCCAGCAGGGCCTTTAACACCGGGGAGCTGTTTTTT
many	TRBJ1-4	TRBV20-1	TRBD1	CSAFDRGENEKLFF	TGCAGTGCTTTCGACAGGGGTGAAAACGAAAAACTGTTTTTT
.	TRBJ1-1	TRBV6-5	.	CASSTLDQVIVNTEAFF	TGTGCCAGCAGTACTCTCGATCAGGTGATCGTGAACACTGAAGCTTTCTTT
.	TRBJ2-3	TRBV6-2/TRBV6-3	TRBD2	CASSYIGGEKYF	TGTGCCAGCAGTTACATCGGGGGGGAGAAGTATTTT
.	TRBJ2-1	TRBV12-3/TRBV12-4	TRBD2	CASTSSGGAYNEQFF	TGTGCCAGCACGTCTAGCGGGGGGGCTTACAATGAGCAGTTCTTC
many	TRBJ2-3	TRBV6-5	.	CASSFDGSPTDTQYF	TGTGCCAGCAGTTTCGACGGCTCTCCCACAGATACGCAGTATTTT
many	TRBJ2-1	TRBV5-1	.	CASSLAGASNEQFF	TGCGCCAGCAGCTTGGCGGGAGCGAGCAATGAGCAGTTCTTC
.	TRBJ2-6	TRBV19	.	CASSILQGSGANVLTF	TGTGCCAGTAGTATCCTACAGGGCTCTGGGGCCAACGTCCTGACTTTC
many	TRBJ1-3	TRBV28	.	CASSFQGSSGNTIYF	TGTGCCAGCAGTTTTCAGGGTAGCTCTGGAAACACCATATATTTT
once	TRBJ2-4	TRBV30	TRBD2	CALDSGGARVKNIQYF	TGTGCCCTCGATAGCGGGGGGGCCCGGGTCAAAAACATTCAGTACTTC
many	TRBJ1-5	TRBV6-5	.	CASSYLPRGQPQHF	TGTGCCAGCAGTTACCTCCCCCGGGGTCAGCCCCAGCATTTT
many	TRBJ1-2	TRBV5-1	TRBD1	CASSQDRGIGYTF	TGCGCCAGCAGCCAGGACAGGGGGATTGGCTACACCTTC
many	TRBJ1-3	TRBV10-2	.	CASSEGPFSGNTIYF	TGCGCCAGCAGTGAAGGCCCCTTCTCTGGAAACACCATATATTTT
.	TRBJ2-1	TRBV20-1	.	CSASSPREQFF	TGCAGTGCTAGTAGTCCTCGTGAGCAGTTCTTC
many	TRBJ1-5	TRBV27	.	CSRRSNQPQHF	TGTTCAAGACGGAGCAATCAGCCCCAGCATTTT
few	TRBJ2-3	TRBV5-4	TRBD2	CASSLGASGRRLNTQYF	TGTGCCAGCAGCTTGGGTGCTAGCGGGAGGAGACTGAATACGCAGTATTTT
few	TRBJ1-5	TRBV7-6	.	CASSPAVGPQHF	TGTGCCAGCAGCCCTGCGGTCGGGCCCCAGCATTTT
large	TRBJ1-2	TRBV7-2	.	CASSLPGWDGYTF	TGTGCCAGCAGCTTACCAGGGTGGGATGGCTACACCTTC
many	TRBJ1-1	TRBV6-1	TRBD1	CASSRTGDTEAFF	TGTGCCAGCAGTAGAACAGGGGACACTGAAGCTTTCTTT
many	TRBJ2-2	TRBV12-3/TRBV12-4	TRBD1	CASKPQGALTGELFF	TGTGCCAGCAAACCACAGGGGGCGTTAACCGGGGAGCTGTTTTTT
many	TRBJ2-2	TRBV6-6	.	CASSSYWGELFF	TGTGCCAGCAGTAGCTATTGGGGGGAGCTGTTTTTT
few	TRBJ2-3	TRBV5-1	TRBD2	CASSKGTSVRADTQYF	TGCGCCAGCAGCAAGGGGACTAGCGTAAGAGCAGATACGCAGTATTTT
.	TRBJ2-5	TRBV28	.	CASSLRGFPETQYF	TGTGCCAGCAGTTTAAGGGGTTTTCCAGAGACCCAGTACTTC
many	TRBJ2-1	TRBV7-2	.	CASSLAGAGRTDEQFF	TGTGCCAGCAGCTTAGCGGGCGCGGGGCGTACGGATGAGCAGTTCTTC
many	TRBJ1-4	TRBV20-1	.	CSAKDGTYEKLFF	TGCAGTGCTAAAGACGGGACTTATGAAAAACTGTTTTTT
few	TRBJ2-3	TRBV20-1	.	CSARVPQIADTQYF	TGCAGTGCTAGAGTACCCCAAATAGCGGATACGCAGTATTTT